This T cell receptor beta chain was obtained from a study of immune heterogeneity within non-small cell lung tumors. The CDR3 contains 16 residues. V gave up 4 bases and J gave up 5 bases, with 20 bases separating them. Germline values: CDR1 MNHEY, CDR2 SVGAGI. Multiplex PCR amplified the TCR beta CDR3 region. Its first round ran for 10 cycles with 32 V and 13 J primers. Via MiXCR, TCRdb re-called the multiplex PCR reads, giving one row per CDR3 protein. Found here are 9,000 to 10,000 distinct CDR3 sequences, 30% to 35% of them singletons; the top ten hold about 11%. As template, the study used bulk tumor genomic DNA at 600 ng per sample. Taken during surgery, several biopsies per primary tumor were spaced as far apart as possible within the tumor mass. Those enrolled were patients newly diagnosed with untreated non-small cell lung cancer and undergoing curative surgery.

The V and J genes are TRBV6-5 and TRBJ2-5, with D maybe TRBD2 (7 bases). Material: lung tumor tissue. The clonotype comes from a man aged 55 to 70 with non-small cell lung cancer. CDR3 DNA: TGTGCCAGCAGTTCCCCCCAGTTAGGGGGAGGGGAGACCCAGTACTTC. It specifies CASSSPQLGGGETQYF.